These 11 T cell receptor beta chains were all obtained from the same sample, sequenced in a study of molecular identifiers for immune sequencing clone quantification. TCRdb passed the PCR reads through MiXCR, listing each CDR3 protein once. The sample consists of 7,500 to 9,500 distinct CDR3 sequences, approximately 14% of them appearing once. The sequenced sample consisted of naive CD8+ T cells from blood, with Jurkat cell RNA spiked in. Regarding subset: FACS-sorted CD8+CD4-CCR7+CD45RA+ naive T cells. The receptors originated from a human donor in good health. Some libraries in this study had Jurkat cell RNA spiked in.

DNA of the CDR3: TGCAGCGTTGATTGGGAGGATTCATATGGCTACACCTTC. Protein: CSVDWEDSYGYTF. This chain connects TRBV29-1 to TRBJ1-2; D gene unclear. Deletions cut 3 bases from V and 5 bases from J, with 13 bases between. This CDR3 has 13 residues. Germline lookup yields CDR1 SQVTM and CDR2 ANQGSEA.

The table lists this clonotype with many counts. The chain is built from TRBV20-1 and TRBJ2-7; D is undetermined. Germline V gives CDR1 DFQATT, CDR2 SNEGSKA (reference sequence). V was shortened by 5 bases and J by 4 bases, with 9 bases between the two germline ends. The CDR3 is 11 residues long. CDR3 residues: CSARVGYEQYF. The CDR3 bases are TGCAGTGCTCGCGTCGGTTACGAGCAGTACTTC.

The table lists this clonotype with many counts. V is TRBV5-8 and J is TRBJ1-3, with D tentatively TRBD1 (5 bases). CDR1 and CDR2 from the germline V gene are SGHTS and YDEGEE. The CDR3 consists of 16 residues. Trimming left V 1 base short and J 4 bases short, with 15 bases between. The CDR3 reads CASSLSPGDLGNTIYF. The CDR3, as DNA: TGTGCCAGCAGCTTGAGCCCGGGGGATCTGGGAAACACCATATATTTT. Drawing the rest from reference TRBV5-8 and TRBJ1-3, the complete variable domain is EAGVTQSPTHLIKTRGQQATLRCSPISGHTSVYWYQQALGLGLQFLLWYDEGEERNRGNFPPRFSGRQFPNYSSELNVNALELEDSALYLCASSLSPGDLGNTIYFGEGSWLTVV.

By sample share, this clonotype is medium-sized. This chain joins TRBV7-9 and TRBJ2-2, with a tentative D call TRBD2 (5 bases). Between the trimmed V and J ends, which lost 5 bases and 4 bases, there was a span of 11 bases. Germline V gene sequence: CDR1 SEHNR, CDR2 FQNEAQ (reference sequence). The CDR3 length is 14 residues. CDR3 bases: TGTGCCAGCAGCGACAAGGACTCCACCGGGGAGCTGTTTTTT. It translates to CASSDKDSTGELFF.

By share of the sample, this clonotype is medium-sized (0.01 to 0.1%). The chain links TRBV28 to TRBJ2-7, with 10 bases identical to TRBD1. The CDR3 covers 13 residues. J was trimmed by 5 bases and V by 7 bases; bases with no gene match: 5. The germline gives CDR1 MDHEN, CDR2 SYDVKM. The CDR3 nucleotides are TGTGCCAGCATCCGACAGGGGGCCCACGAGCAGTACTTC. This gives the protein CASIRQGAHEQYF.

This clonotype was detected many times. The chain carries TRBV5-1 and TRBJ2-7, with D possibly matching TRBD2 (6 bases). Germline V lookup: CDR1 SGHRS, CDR2 YFSETQ. V was cut by 4 bases and J by 0 bases, with 17 bases left in between. The CDR3 contains 16 residues. CDR3 nucleotides: TGCGCCAGCAGCCCAAAAACTAGCCGGAGCTCCTACGAGCAGTACTTC. Its protein is CASSPKTSRSSYEQYF.

This clonotype is classed as medium-sized (0.01 to 0.1%). The chain combines TRBV30 with TRBJ2-1; 8 bases map to TRBD1. Germline V gene lookup returns CDR1 GTSNPN and CDR2 SVGIG (reference sequence). V lost 1 base and J lost 5; bases outside the gene matches: 7. The CDR3 length is 15 residues. The CDR3 sequence is CAWSEGTGPNNEQFF. CDR3 coding DNA: TGTGCCTGGAGTGAAGGGACAGGCCCGAACAATGAGCAGTTCTTC.

This clonotype is termed medium-sized. The V gene is TRBV5-1, the J gene TRBJ2-7, with TRBD1 identical over 8 bases. Germline CDR1 and CDR2: SGHRS and YFSETQ. The V gene end was trimmed by 4 bases and the J gene end by 1 base; junction bases not matched to a gene: 10. CDR3 length equals 16 residues. The CDR3 bases are TGCGCCAGCAGCGGACCGACAGGGGTAGATTCCTACGAGCAGTACTTC. Residues: CASSGPTGVDSYEQYF.

This clonotype rates as medium-sized (0.01 to 0.1%). CDR3 residues: CASSLAAGPPNEQYF. In nucleotides, the CDR3 is TGTGCCAGCAGTTTAGCCGCAGGGCCCCCGAACGAGCAGTACTTC. This chain uses TRBV27 with TRBJ2-7, with D perhaps TRBD1 (5 bases). Deletions cut 2 bases from V and 5 bases from J, with 16 bases between. Germline lookup yields CDR1 MNHEY and CDR2 SMNVEV (reference sequence). The CDR3 is 15 amino acids.

About this clonotype itself: A read error may produce the germline difference seen at one junction end. This chain links TRBV6-1 with TRBJ1-5, with 8 positions matching TRBD1. CDR3 size: 15 residues. Germline V gives CDR1 MNHNS, CDR2 SASEGT. Here the CDR3 reads CTSSPTGDGNQPQHF. The DNA of the CDR3 is TGTACCAGCAGTCCGACAGGGGATGGCAATCAGCCCCAGCATTTT.

This clonotype came up many times. This chain connects TRBV29-1 to TRBJ2-1, with D perhaps matching TRBD2 (5 bases). Trimming pared 4 bases from V and 5 bases from J, leaving 12 bases between. The CDR3 contains 13 residues. Germline CDR1 and CDR2: SQVTM and ANQGSEA. The CDR3 here is CSVVIAYNNEQFF. The DNA of the CDR3 is TGCAGCGTTGTGATAGCGTATAACAATGAGCAGTTCTTC.